This TCR beta chain was observed in a study of blood T cell repertoires in COVID-19. Repertoires were generated with immunoSEQ multiplex PCR, while TCRdb's copy carries only in-frame clones and drops some. In the table there are 310,000 or so clones, about 90% of which are singletons. With V trimmed by 4 bases and J by 10 bases, 7 bases remained unmatched. The germline gives CDR1 SGHVS, CDR2 FNYEAQ. The CDR3 has 13 amino acids. The J gene is TRBJ2-1, the V gene TRBV7-6, with 7 bases identical to TRBD2. This clonotype originated in a young man who had recovered from COVID-19. The sequenced sample consisted of peripheral blood. The CDR3 DNA is TGTGCCAGCAGCTGGAAGAGCGGGGCGGAGCAGTTCTTC. Its protein is CASSWKSGAEQFF.